This TCR beta chain derives from a study of multiple sclerosis patients with progressive multifocal leukoencephalopathy. Turning to the study itself: Multiple sclerosis patients on natalizumab who never developed PML served as longitudinally sampled controls. Study-wide results and caveats: No common TRBV or TRBJ usage or pairing appeared at PML. Lower normalized Shannon entropy suggested reduced TRB diversity in most PML patients.

Germline assignment: CDR1 SGHDN and CDR2 FVKESK. Unmatched junction bases numbered 9, after V lost 0 bases and J lost 5 bases. This CDR3 comprises 17 residues. The time point here: before natalizumab initiation. The T0 samples predate the first natalizumab infusion. Concerning this clone itself: Its antigen is currently unknown.

The repertoire was sequenced with immunoSEQ multiplex PCR; TCRdb's copy has only in-frame clones and lacks some. In the table there are roughly 34,000 clones, about 88% of which are singletons. The V and J genes are TRBV14 and TRBJ2-3, with 9 bases matching TRBD2. Sequences were obtained from PBMCs. This clonotype originated in a human donor with multiple sclerosis. In DNA form, the CDR3 reads TGTGCCAGCAGCCAAGATTCAGGAGCGGGAGGTAGAGATACGCAGTATTTT. Protein product: CASSQDSGAGGRDTQYF.